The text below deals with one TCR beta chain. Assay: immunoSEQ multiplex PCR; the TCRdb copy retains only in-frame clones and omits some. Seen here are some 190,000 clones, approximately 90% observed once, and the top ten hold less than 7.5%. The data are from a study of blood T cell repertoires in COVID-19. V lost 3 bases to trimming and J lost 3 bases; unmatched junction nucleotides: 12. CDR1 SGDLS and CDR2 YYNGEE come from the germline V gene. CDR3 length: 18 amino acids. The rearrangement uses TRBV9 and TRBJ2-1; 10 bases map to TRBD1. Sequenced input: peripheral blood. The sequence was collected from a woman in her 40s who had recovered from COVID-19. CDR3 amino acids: CASSERVAGTGVYNEQFF. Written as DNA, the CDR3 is TGTGCCAGCAGCGAGAGGGTGGCGGGGACAGGGGTCTACAATGAGCAGTTCTTC.